This T cell receptor beta chain was recovered during a study of shared clonotypes between healthy human individuals. Across the whole study: Aged 18 to 49, the donors were a couple of women and three men.

This table comes from immunoSEQ multiplex PCR, and its TCRdb copy is limited to in-frame clones, with some not included. This sample carries about 2.5 million clones, around 92% of them seen once, and the ten largest clones take about 0.41%. Sequencing input: naive CD4+ T cells from PBMCs. Subset described: CD45RA+ positively selected. This TCR was recovered from a man aged 18 to 29 in good health. Some clones in this sample may be carry-over from other donors' samples.

Written as DNA, the CDR3 is TGTGCCAGCAGTTCCCCAGGAGCAGGGGCCACCGGGGAGCTGTTTTTT. It codes for CASSSPGAGATGELFF. V and J are TRBV27 and TRBJ2-2, with D perhaps TRBD1 (6 bases). The CDR3 covers 16 residues. Trimming took 4 bases from V and 4 from J, leaving 16 bases between them. The germline gives CDR1 MNHEY, CDR2 SMNVEV (reference sequence).